These 10 T cell receptor beta chains share one sample of origin, sequenced in a study of T-cell reconstitution after alpha-beta-depleted transplantation in children. Unique molecular identifiers were used to barcode this TCRbeta library. TCRdb recomputed calls from the PCR reads with MiXCR, one row per CDR3 protein. The sample lists hundreds of thousands of distinct CDR3 sequences, 10% to 15% occurring once. Sequencing used PBMCs, mostly from graft donor cells, obtained 360 days after TCRalphabeta/CD19-depleted stem cell transplant. The receptors come from a male patient younger than 18 who had a stem cell transplant for acute myeloid leukemia, so the T cells may come from the graft donor.

This clonotype occurred a few times. The chain links TRBV28 to TRBJ2-7, with TRBD2 matching over 11 bases. The CDR3 runs to 14 residues. V shed 10 bases and J 1 base; nucleotides not matched to a gene: 6. From germline, CDR1 is MDHEN and CDR2 SYDVKM. This chain's CDR3 is CAIMTSGASYEQYF. In DNA, the CDR3 is TGTGCCATCATGACTAGCGGGGCTTCCTACGAGCAGTACTTC.

Details on this clonotype: With a much larger clone just one base away, this may be a read error. The missing conserved phenylalanine or tryptophan at the end of this CDR3 makes a read error likely. The V call is TRBV5-6, the J call TRBJ2-5, with D maybe TRBD2 (6 bases). The CDR3 totals 15 residues. The V and J ends lost 1 base and 5 bases respectively, with 15 bases between them. Germline CDR1 and CDR2: SGHDT and YYEEEE. CDR3 sequence (DNA): TGTGCCAGCAGCTTGTATGCTGGGACTGTGGAGACCCAGTACTGC. Protein: CASSLYAGTVETQYC.

Many counts were recorded for this clonotype. The chain employs TRBV6-5 and TRBJ1-5; 7 bases line up with TRBD1. J was trimmed by 0 bases and V by 6 bases; bases with no gene match: 2. Germline V gene data show CDR1 as MNHEY and CDR2 as SVGAGI. The CDR3 consists of 14 residues. The CDR3 DNA sequence: TGTGCCAGCAGCCGACAGGGTAGCAATCAGCCCCAGCATTTT. Its protein is CASSRQGSNQPQHF.

J is TRBJ1-4 and V is TRBV10-3, with 7 bases matching TRBD1. The CDR3 is 14 amino acids. The V gene's germline CDR1 is ENHRY and CDR2 SYGVKD. The trim removed 5 bases at V and 3 bases at J, leaving 3 bases unmatched. Here the CDR3 reads CAISPGQSNEKLFF. The CDR3 DNA reads as TGTGCCATCAGTCCGGGACAGTCTAATGAAAAACTGTTTTTT.

This clonotype showed up just a few times. The J gene is TRBJ2-7, the V gene TRBV27; TRBD2 aligns across 9 bases. Unmatched junction bases numbered 12, after V lost 3 bases and J lost 3 bases. The CDR3 consists of 17 residues. Germline assignment: CDR1 MNHEY and CDR2 SMNVEV (reference sequence). The CDR3 sequence: CASSFLTSGRIFYEQYF. In DNA, the CDR3 is TGTGCCAGCAGTTTTCTGACTAGCGGCAGGATTTTCTACGAGCAGTACTTC.

This clonotype was detected only a few times. The V call is TRBV7-2, the J call TRBJ1-6; no reliable D call. Germline V gives CDR1 SGHTA, CDR2 FQGNSA. Trimming took 2 bases from V and 7 from J, leaving 12 bases between them. This CDR3 region has 15 residues. CDR3 bases: TGTGCCAGCAGCTTATTTTCGGGTGCCAATTCACCCCTCCACTTT. It is translated as CASSLFSGANSPLHF.

Ten or more counts support this clonotype. This sequence joins TRBV12-3 or TRBV12-4 and TRBJ1-5; D is possibly TRBD1 (5 bases). V was pared by 8 bases and J by 4 bases, with 12 bases between. This CDR3 contains 13 residues. The CDR3 DNA sequence: TGTGCCAGCTTAAGGGGCGTTAATCAGCCCCAGCATTTT. This gives the protein CASLRGVNQPQHF.

In its sample, this clonotype was seen a few times. This sequence joins TRBV6-2 or TRBV6-3 and TRBJ2-7; 7 bases agree with TRBD2. Germline V gives CDR1 MNHEY, CDR2 SVGEGT. The CDR3 has 16 amino acids. V lost 6 bases and J lost 5; bases outside the gene matches: 16. Written as DNA, the CDR3 is TGTGCCAGCAGATTCATCAGCGGACTAGATCTGCACGAGCAGTACTTC. As protein: CASRFISGLDLHEQYF.

This clonotype was found a few times. The chain joins TRBV2 to TRBJ1-1; D is unclear. V lost 2 bases and J 4 bases, leaving 11 bases between the germline ends. Germline loops: CDR1 SNHLY, CDR2 FYNNEI. This CDR3 comprises 14 residues. The CDR3 region is CASSETPGGTEAFF. The CDR3 nucleotides read TGTGCCAGCAGTGAAACCCCCGGCGGCACTGAAGCTTTCTTT.

In its sample, this clonotype was seen a few times. The gene calls are TRBV4-3 and TRBJ1-4; D is unclear. Germline CDR1 and CDR2: LGHNA and YSLEER. The CDR3 runs to 13 residues. Trimming removed 0 bases from V and 8 bases from J, with 7 bases in between. In DNA form, the CDR3 reads TGCGCCAGCAGCCAAGAAGAGGGAGAAAAACTGTTTTTT. This gives the protein CASSQEEGEKLFF.